Below, one TCR beta chain is given with its context. The antigen remains unidentified. Sequencing was performed with immunoSEQ multiplex PCR; in TCRdb, only in-frame clones are kept and a portion is missing. The sample shows about 110,000 clones, around 87% of them seen only once. The sample originates from a study of T cell responses to AZD1222 COVID-19 vaccine. Study-level information: Pooled samples include second doses given at about 4 or 12 weeks.

This CDR3 is built from 16 residues. CDR1 is SGHRS, CDR2 YFSETQ, per germline. Trimming removed 4 bases at V and 1 base at J, with 17 bases between. Study-level points and caveats: Spike-specific TCR depth and breadth grew after two AZD1222 doses. Females made up more of the donors, who were largely white British, and clonal diversity may have come out too low. Baseline seropositivity characterized only a handful of AZD1222 recipients.

The chain has TRBV5-1 and TRBJ1-1; D is possibly TRBD1 (6 bases). The sample was peripheral blood, taken on day 0 of AZD1222 vaccination. The receptor's source is an adult in good health. The CDR3 DNA reads as TGCGCCAGCAGCCATCAGGGGTCATGGACGAACACTGAAGCTTTCTTT. It yields the protein CASSHQGSWTNTEAFF.